Listed here are 4 T cell receptor beta chains from one sample, sequenced in a study of blood T cell repertoires in COVID-19. Only in-frame clones appear in the TCRdb table, and some are missing; sequencing was by immunoSEQ multiplex PCR. This sample has 200,000 to 250,000 clones, with around 80% found just once. The sample comprised peripheral blood. The receptor set was obtained from a woman in her thirties or forties who had recovered from COVID-19.

This chain connects TRBV5-1 to TRBJ1-6; D gene uncertain. V gave up 2 bases and J gave up 10 bases, with 16 bases separating them. The CDR3 runs 15 residues. Per the germline V gene, CDR1 is SGHRS and CDR2 is YFSETQ. CDR3 sequence: CASSFEGSRGSPLHF. In DNA form, the CDR3 reads TGCGCCAGCAGCTTCGAAGGCAGCCGGGGATCACCCCTCCACTTT. The full variable domain, completed using reference TRBV5-1 and TRBJ1-6, is KAGVTQTPRYLIKTRGQQVTLSCSPISGHRSVSWYQQTPGQGLQFLFEYFSETQRNKGNFPGRFSGRQFSNSRSEMNVSTLELGDSALYLCASSFEGSRGSPLHFGNGTRLTVT.

This clone was observed a handful of times. The chain couples TRBV7-2 to TRBJ1-2; unclear D gene. The CDR3 consists of 13 residues. Per the germline V gene, CDR1 is SGHTA and CDR2 is FQGNSA. V was cut by 5 bases and J by 6 bases, with 13 bases left in between. CDR3 residues: CASSPPHRDGYTF. For the CDR3, the DNA is TGTGCCAGCAGCCCTCCCCACCGAGATGGCTACACCTTC.

This chain joins TRBV6-2 or TRBV6-3 and TRBJ2-7, with 7 nucleotides matching TRBD1. V lost 2 bases to trimming and J lost 2 bases; unmatched junction nucleotides: 6. The germline V gene encodes CDR1 MNHEY and CDR2 SVGEGT. The CDR3 consists of 15 residues. For the CDR3, the DNA is TGTGCCAGCAGTTACGAGGACAGGACCACCTACGAGCAGTACTTC. It encodes CASSYEDRTTYEQYF.

The chain links TRBV2 to TRBJ1-1, with D perhaps TRBD1 (5 bases). The germline V and J ends were trimmed by 6 bases and 7 bases, with 18 bases remaining between them. CDR3 length: 14 amino acids. The germline V gene has CDR1 SNHLY and CDR2 FYNNEI. CDR3 DNA: TGTGCCAGCAGCGAAAAAGACAGCCGTAATGAAGCTTTCTTT. The encoded protein is CASSEKDSRNEAFF.